The entry below gives a single TCR beta chain sequence along with its context. The antigen this receptor binds is unknown. No base quality values were provided; no much bigger clone lies one nucleotide off. This same CDR3 is encoded by further DNA sequences in the sample. Healthy HIV-negative adults with no recently reported acute infections or vaccinations were included as donors. Only Caucasian adults living in Nashville, Tennessee, USA were represented among the donors. Magnetic negative selection was used to enrich CD4+ T cells, after which naive cells were positively selected on CD45RA and the negative fraction became the memory subset. After blood collection by leukapheresis, PBMCs were isolated using Ficoll-Histopaque density gradient centrifugation and then cryopreserved in the vapor phase of liquid nitrogen. Analytical flow cytometry was used to check the purity and quantity of each magnetically sorted T cell population. From each sorted fraction, genomic DNA was isolated and quantified by UV absorbance on a Nanodrop 2000c.

TCR CDR3 regions were amplified from genomic DNA by multiplex PCR using the deep immunoSEQ assay. Extracted genomic DNA from each cell subset was spread evenly across all wells of several immunoSEQ 96-well plates, with each plate serving as a replicate. For sorted subsets, approximately 200 ng of genomic DNA, equivalent to about 30,000 T cell genomes, went into each replicate PCR. Purified libraries were quantified with a Qubit 3.0 fluorometer, sized on a Bioanalyzer 2100, and re-quantified with the KAPA Library Quantification kit. Every immunoSEQ 96-well plate was sequenced on a dedicated single-read 150-cycle Illumina NextSeq 550 flow cell. From the authors' description of their analysis: The immunoSEQ output contained only junctional sequences without quality scores, so filtering could not match that applied to full-length reads. Sequences were annotated with PyIR, a Python wrapper for IgBLAST v1.9, using IMGT germline references to assign V/J genes and CDR3. Any read was removed if the V/J assignment was weak (E-value above 1e-6), the CDR3 was missing, or the read contained stop codons, out-of-frame junctions, or ambiguous translated residues. V3J clonotypes were defined as sequences sharing an identical inferred V gene, J gene, and CDR3 amino acid sequence. Percentage overlap between repertoires was calculated by dividing the number of shared unique clonotypes by the size of the smaller repertoire. RTK rarefaction, the Chao1 estimator, and Recon v2.1 estimates of unobserved clonotypes were used to assess repertoire richness. Generation probabilities for all TCRbeta clonotypes obtained by the gDNA method from a handful of donors were computed using OLGA. As stored in TCRdb, this immuneACCESS dataset retains in-frame rearrangements with V and J assigned. A fraction of the clones does not appear; measured against another copy, unresolved V genes explain less than half of the discrepancy, and the remainder lacks a known reason. The V and J calls and clone size were taken over from that table, and D and trimming were inferred from the DNA. Here the sample has about 2 million clones; roughly 94% occur a single time. The ten most abundant clones make up more than 0.1% of the sample.

The sample comes from a study of shared clonotypes between healthy human individuals (dated by TCRdb to 2020 to 2022). The study in broad terms: Three men and a couple of women, aged 18 to 49 years, made up the cohort. Per donor, leukapheresis produced somewhere between about 0.94 and 9.5 billion PBMCs. Per donor, three plates each were used for CD4 naive and CD4 memory, two for CD8 naive, and one for CD8 memory. Blood TCR repertoires of a handful of healthy adults were deeply sequenced to estimate repertoire size and the extent of clonotype sharing between individuals. Libraries were prepared and TCR repertoires were sequenced by different laboratories using diverse techniques, in order to increase sequencing depth and limit assay-specific biases. Broad study findings and their caveats: Pairwise subsampling indicated that sequencing depth was expected to affect the degree of clonotype sharing among donors. Sampling was limited to blood, and TCR repertoires in tissue likely differ from TCR repertoires in blood. The genetic and exposure-history diversity represented was limited by the small number of donors. Even with the large sequencing depth, rarefaction of the sorted-subset datasets indicated that sequencing was incomplete. Naive subsets generally had larger estimated clonotype richness than memory subsets. Clonotypes shared by all four sorted-subset donors showed higher generation probabilities than non-shared clonotypes. When several donors were compared, the shared fraction of clonotypes was roughly 4.8% for naive CD4, more than 3% for naive CD8, 2.3% for memory CD4, and roughly 0.4% for memory CD8.

Taken from cysteine to phenylalanine, the CDR3 has 15 residues. Of the read, only the CDR3 DNA is kept; its 45 bases are in frame from base 1. The germline V end is reduced by 6 bases and the J end by 5 bases; junction bases left unmatched: 8. CDR1 and CDR2 are read off the germline V gene as MNHNS and SASEGT. Here the chain combines TRBV6-1 and TRBJ1-4, with 8 central nucleotides matching TRBD1. This TCR was sampled from a man aged 18 to 30 in good health. The sample was naive CD4+ T cells sorted from blood. The cell subset or site label here, explained by the study, means: CD45RA+ positively selected. The CDR3 protein: CASSEAGTGNEKLFF. The sequenced DNA: TGTGCCAGCAGCGAGGCCGGGACAGGAAATGAAAAACTGTTTTTT.